This record looks at one TCR beta chain sequence and its context. This sample is part of a study of blood T cell repertoires in COVID-19. Study details: Samples representing acute and convalescent COVID-19 were sourced from the United States, Italy and Spain. T cells, B-cell-depleted T cells, or PBMCs provided the cDNA or gDNA that served as material.

In the original workflow: Reference gene primer amplification in the assay estimated nucleated cell counts. The repertoire was sequenced with immunoSEQ multiplex PCR; TCRdb's copy has only in-frame clones and lacks some. Clone size and the V and J calls come from that table; the DNA yielded D and trimming. The sample records about 99,000 clones, 70% to 90% being singletons. Recruited during active infection, patients (from Seattle) were subsequently followed longitudinally. The origin of this receptor is a man aged 50 or older with COVID-19, enrolled during active disease. Sequencing used peripheral blood.

The CDR3 DNA follows: TGTGCCAGCAGCGTAGAACCTGGCAGCTCTGGAAACACCATATATTTT. Amino acids: CASSVEPGSSGNTIYF. J is TRBJ1-3 and V is TRBV9; D uncertain. This CDR3 contains 16 residues. CDR1 SGDLS and CDR2 YYNGEE come from the germline V gene. V was clipped by 0 bases and J by 0 bases, with 10 bases between them. Filled out from reference TRBV9 and TRBJ1-3, the complete variable domain reads DSGVTQTPKHLITATGQRVTLRCSPRSGDLSVYWYQQSLDQGLQFLIQYYNGEERAKGNILERFSAQQFPDLHSELNLSSLELGDSALYFCASSVEPGSSGNTIYFGEGSWLTVV.